The rows below give T cell receptor beta chains drawn from one sample of a study of blood T cells in healthy people across ages. MiXCR, run by TCRdb on the 5' RACE reads, gives a single entry per CDR3 protein. The sample has some 690,000 distinct CDR3 sequences; about 24% are singletons. Input material: blood. Receptor source: a man between 65 and 85 years old in good health. Both conserved end residues are part of each CDR3. The D gene is left open where the match is weak. Clone size is stated in some rows and not others, as once, few, many or a class when expanded.

v_call: TRBV6-5
d_call: .
j_call: TRBJ2-7
clone_size: few
cdr3_aa: CASSGLNSYEQYF
cdr3_nt: TGTGCCAGCAGCGGACTGAATTCCTACGAGCAGTACTTC

v_call: TRBV12-3/TRBV12-4
d_call: TRBD1
j_call: TRBJ2-1
clone_size: many
cdr3_aa: CASSGTGSNEQFF
cdr3_nt: TGTGCCAGCAGTGGGACAGGATCCAATGAGCAGTTCTTC

v_call: TRBV10-1
d_call: .
j_call: TRBJ2-7
clone_size: .
cdr3_aa: CATRGQLTYEQYF
cdr3_nt: TGCGCCACCCGGGGGCAGTTAACCTACGAGCAGTACTTC

v_call: TRBV20-1
d_call: TRBD2
j_call: TRBJ2-3
clone_size: few
cdr3_aa: CSPSGYTDTQYF
cdr3_nt: TGCAGTCCTAGCGGTTACACAGATACGCAGTATTTT

v_call: TRBV10-3
d_call: TRBD2
j_call: TRBJ2-5
clone_size: once
cdr3_aa: CAISETSDGTQYF
cdr3_nt: TGTGCCATCAGTGAAACTAGCGACGGGACCCAGTACTTC

v_call: TRBV12-3/TRBV12-4
d_call: TRBD1
j_call: TRBJ2-5
clone_size: few
cdr3_aa: CASSLSRQGSTQYF
cdr3_nt: TGTGCCAGCAGTTTATCCCGACAGGGGTCGACCCAGTACTTC

v_call: TRBV3-1
d_call: .
j_call: TRBJ2-3
clone_size: few
cdr3_aa: CASSQGLTGTDTQYF
cdr3_nt: TGTGCCAGCAGCCAAGGTCTAACTGGTACAGATACGCAGTATTTT

v_call: TRBV20-1
d_call: .
j_call: TRBJ2-2
clone_size: once
cdr3_aa: CSARGPQNTGELFF
cdr3_nt: TGCAGTGCTCGGGGACCACAGAACACCGGGGAGCTGTTTTTT

v_call: TRBV12-3/TRBV12-4
d_call: TRBD2
j_call: TRBJ2-5
clone_size: .
cdr3_aa: CASSPGLAGVPETQYF
cdr3_nt: TGTGCCAGCAGCCCTGGACTAGCGGGAGTCCCGGAGACCCAGTACTTC

v_call: TRBV23-1
d_call: .
j_call: TRBJ2-7
clone_size: .
cdr3_aa: CASSQSLPQFLGEQYF
cdr3_nt: TGCGCCAGCAGTCAATCGCTACCCCAATTTCTGGGCGAGCAGTACTTC

v_call: TRBV24-1
d_call: .
j_call: TRBJ2-3
clone_size: few
cdr3_aa: CATSDPGLRSDTQYF
cdr3_nt: TGTGCCACCAGTGATCCGGGACTGAGATCAGATACGCAGTATTTT

v_call: TRBV30
d_call: .
j_call: TRBJ2-1
clone_size: many
cdr3_aa: CAWGTARNEQFF
cdr3_nt: TGTGCCTGGGGGACTGCTCGAAATGAGCAGTTCTTC